This T cell receptor (beta chain) was sequenced during a study of blood T cells in healthy people across ages. Using a J-beta primer mix together with a sample-barcoded 5' primer, a second PCR was run for roughly 7 to 12 cycles. TCRdb independently ran MiXCR on the 5' RACE reads; one entry per CDR3 protein. The sample has 1.5 million to 2 million distinct CDR3 sequences, 25% to 30% seen once. CDR3 length: 15 amino acids. From germline, CDR1 is MNHNY and CDR2 SVGAGI (reference sequence). V dropped 2 bases and J dropped 1 base, with 11 bases sitting between them. The receptor's source is a woman aged 25-40 years in good health. The sample taken for sequencing was blood. The chain recombines TRBV6-6 with TRBJ1-1; tentative D call: TRBD1 (5 bases). The CDR3 DNA reads TGTGCCAGCAGTTACGGCGGGGGTCGGAACACTGAAGCTTTCTTT. Translating gives CASSYGGGRNTEAFF.